This T cell receptor beta chain came from a study of OX40 agonist ivuxolimab in advanced cancers. Whole-study context: Eligibility rules accepted prior anti-PD-1, anti-PD-L1 or anti-CTLA-4 therapy, and roughly 40% had some.

Clones were read by immunoSEQ multiplex PCR, and TCRdb kept only the in-frame ones, dropping some. This sample has 95,000 or so clones, with roughly 84% found just once. The CDR3 is 11 residues long. Trimming cost V 2 bases and J 4 bases, with 3 bases left between them. Germline assignment: CDR1 MRHNA and CDR2 SNTAGT. The study's findings and limits: Low normalized clonal expansion also occurred in some nonresponding patients.

On this clone: The antigen remains unidentified.

The sequencing here drew on CD4+ or CD8+ T cells sorted from blood, taken in a trial of the OX40 agonist ivuxolimab. This TCR was sampled from an adult with an advanced solid tumor such as melanoma, head and neck, liver or kidney cancer. The chain couples TRBV6-4 to TRBJ2-7; the D is unclear. The chain's CDR3 is CASSDGYEQYF. The CDR3 DNA is TGTGCCAGCAGTGACGGGTACGAGCAGTACTTC.